This TCR beta chain was identified in a study of blood T cell repertoires in COVID-19. Study context: The analysed material was cDNA or gDNA that came from T cells, B-cell-depleted T cells, or PBMCs.

Germline V CDR1 and CDR2: SEHNR, FQNEAQ (reference sequence). This CDR3 comprises 17 residues. V was pared by 3 bases and J by 0 bases, with 9 bases of the junction left unmatched. Per the authors' pipeline: Amplification of reference gene primers provided the estimated nucleated cell counts. Generated by immunoSEQ multiplex PCR, the TCRdb table keeps only in-frame clones and is missing some. That table is the source of V, J and clone size, and D and trimming were worked out from the DNA. The sample lists a few hundred thousand clones; 70% to 90% were seen once. Adults between about 18 and 95 years of age took part from under 30 US areas. Clinical histories supplied by participants themselves formed the basis of cohort assignment.

The sample taken for sequencing was PBMCs or T cells enriched from blood (not recorded which). This sequence originates from a man aged 40-50 years in a cohort exposed to, infected with or recovered from COVID-19 (not recorded which). This chain connects TRBV7-9 to TRBJ2-7; 9 bases fit TRBD2. The CDR3 is CASSLPQGLASSYEQYF. The CDR3 nucleotides are TGTGCCAGCAGCTTGCCCCAGGGACTAGCAAGCTCCTACGAGCAGTACTTC.